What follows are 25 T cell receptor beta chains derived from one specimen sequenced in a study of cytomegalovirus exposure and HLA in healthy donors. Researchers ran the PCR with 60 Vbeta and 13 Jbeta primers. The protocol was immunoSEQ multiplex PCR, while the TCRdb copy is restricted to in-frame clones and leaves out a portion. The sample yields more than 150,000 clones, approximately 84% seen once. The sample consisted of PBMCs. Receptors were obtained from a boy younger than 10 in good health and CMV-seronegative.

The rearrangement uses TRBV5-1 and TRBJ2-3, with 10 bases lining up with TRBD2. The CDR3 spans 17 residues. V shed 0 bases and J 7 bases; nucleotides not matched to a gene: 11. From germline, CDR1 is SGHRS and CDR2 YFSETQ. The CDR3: CASSLAPLAGDLYTQYF. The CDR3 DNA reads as TGCGCCAGCAGCTTGGCCCCCCTAGCGGGAGATTTATATACGCAGTATTTT. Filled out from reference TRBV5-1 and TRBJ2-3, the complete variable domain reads KAGVTQTPRYLIKTRGQQVTLSCSPISGHRSVSWYQQTPGQGLQFLFEYFSETQRNKGNFPGRFSGRQFSNSRSEMNVSTLELGDSALYLCASSLAPLAGDLYTQYFGPGTRLTVL.

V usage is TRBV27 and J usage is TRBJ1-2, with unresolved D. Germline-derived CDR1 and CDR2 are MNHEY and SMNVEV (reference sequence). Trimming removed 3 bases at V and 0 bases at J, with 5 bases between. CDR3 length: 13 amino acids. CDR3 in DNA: TGTGCCAGCAGTTTGCGGGCTAACTATGGCTACACCTTC. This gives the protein CASSLRANYGYTF.

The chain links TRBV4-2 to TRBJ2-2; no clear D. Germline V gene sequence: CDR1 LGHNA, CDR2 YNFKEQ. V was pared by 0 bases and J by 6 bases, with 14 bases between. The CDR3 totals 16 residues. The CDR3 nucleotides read TGTGCCAGCAGCCAAGAGGGTAGCCTTAATTCCGGGGAGCTGTTTTTT. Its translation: CASSQEGSLNSGELFF.

The CDR3, as DNA: TGTGCCAGCAGCCCCACTTCGGGGACCGGGGAGCTGTTTTTT. Its protein product is CASSPTSGTGELFF. The chain carries TRBV5-4 and TRBJ2-2; TRBD2 is a possible D gene (5 bases). CDR3 size: 14 residues. Trimming left V 4 bases short and J 5 bases short, with 12 bases between. Germline V gene sequence: CDR1 SGHNT, CDR2 YYREEE (reference sequence).

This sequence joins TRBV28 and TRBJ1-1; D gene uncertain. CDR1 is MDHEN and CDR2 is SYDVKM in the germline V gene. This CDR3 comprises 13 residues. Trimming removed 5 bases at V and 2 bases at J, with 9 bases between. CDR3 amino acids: CASSPPYNTEAFF. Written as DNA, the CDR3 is TGTGCCAGCAGTCCGCCCTATAACACTGAAGCTTTCTTT.

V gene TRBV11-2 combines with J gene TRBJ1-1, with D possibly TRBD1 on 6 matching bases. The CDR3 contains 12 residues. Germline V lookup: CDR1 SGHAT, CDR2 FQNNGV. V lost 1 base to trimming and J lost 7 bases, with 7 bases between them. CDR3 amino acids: CASSLGGLEAFF. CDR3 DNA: TGTGCCAGCAGCTTAGGGGGGCTTGAAGCTTTCTTT.

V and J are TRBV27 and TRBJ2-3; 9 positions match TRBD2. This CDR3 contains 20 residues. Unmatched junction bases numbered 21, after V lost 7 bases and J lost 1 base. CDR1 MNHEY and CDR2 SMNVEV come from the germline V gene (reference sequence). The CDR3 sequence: CASTRFQTSGGRRGTDTQYF. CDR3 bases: TGTGCCAGCACACGATTTCAGACTAGCGGAGGGAGGAGGGGCACAGATACGCAGTATTTT.

Here the CDR3 DNA reads TGTGCCATCAGAGAGGCGACAGGGCGGTCCACAGATACGCAGTATTTT. Residues: CAIREATGRSTDTQYF. The V and J genes are TRBV10-3 and TRBJ2-3; 7 bases are a match to TRBD1. The CDR3 is 16 residues long. Germline values: CDR1 ENHRY, CDR2 SYGVKD. The J segment lost 2 bases and the V segment lost 6 bases, leaving 11 bases of the junction unmatched.

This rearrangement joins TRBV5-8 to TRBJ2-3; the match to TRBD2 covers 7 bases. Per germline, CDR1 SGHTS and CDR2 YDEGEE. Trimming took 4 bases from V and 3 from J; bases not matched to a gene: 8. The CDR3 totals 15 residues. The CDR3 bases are TGTGCCAGCAGCCCACTGGGCGGGAGAACAGATACGCAGTATTTT. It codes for CASSPLGGRTDTQYF.

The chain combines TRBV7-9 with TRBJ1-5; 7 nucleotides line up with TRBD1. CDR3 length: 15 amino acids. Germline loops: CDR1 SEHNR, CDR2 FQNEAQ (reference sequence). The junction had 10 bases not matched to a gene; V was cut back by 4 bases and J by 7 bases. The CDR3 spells CASSSGTTQGQPQHF. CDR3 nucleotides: TGTGCCAGCAGCTCCGGGACCACACAGGGGCAGCCCCAGCATTTT.

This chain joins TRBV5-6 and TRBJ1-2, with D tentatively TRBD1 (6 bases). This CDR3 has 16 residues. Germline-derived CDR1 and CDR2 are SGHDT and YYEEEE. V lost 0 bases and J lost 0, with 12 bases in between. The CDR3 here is CASSLVTGTANYGYTF. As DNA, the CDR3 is TGTGCCAGCAGCTTGGTGACAGGCACAGCTAACTATGGCTACACCTTC.

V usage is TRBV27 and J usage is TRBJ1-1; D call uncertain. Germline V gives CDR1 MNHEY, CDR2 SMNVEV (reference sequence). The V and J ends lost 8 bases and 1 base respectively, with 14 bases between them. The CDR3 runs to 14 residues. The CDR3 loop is CASFPGERNTEAFF. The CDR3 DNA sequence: TGTGCCAGCTTCCCGGGAGAAAGGAACACTGAAGCTTTCTTT.

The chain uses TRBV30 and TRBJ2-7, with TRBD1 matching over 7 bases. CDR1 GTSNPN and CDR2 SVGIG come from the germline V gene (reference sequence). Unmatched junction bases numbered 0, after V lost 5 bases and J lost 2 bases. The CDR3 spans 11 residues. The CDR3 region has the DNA TGTGCCTGGGACAGGGCCTACGAGCAGTACTTC. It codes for CAWDRAYEQYF.

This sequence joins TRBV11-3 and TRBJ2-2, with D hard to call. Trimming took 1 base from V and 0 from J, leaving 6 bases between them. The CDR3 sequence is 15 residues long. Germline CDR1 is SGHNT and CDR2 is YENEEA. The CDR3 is CASSLAYANTGELFF. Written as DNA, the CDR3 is TGTGCCAGCAGCTTAGCCTACGCGAACACCGGGGAGCTGTTTTTT.

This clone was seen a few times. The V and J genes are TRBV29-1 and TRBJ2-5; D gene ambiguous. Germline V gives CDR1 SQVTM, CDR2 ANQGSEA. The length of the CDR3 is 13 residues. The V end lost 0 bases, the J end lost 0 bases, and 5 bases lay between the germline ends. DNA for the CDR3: TGCAGCGTTGAAGACAGTAACCAAGAGACCCAGTACTTC. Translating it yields CSVEDSNQETQYF.

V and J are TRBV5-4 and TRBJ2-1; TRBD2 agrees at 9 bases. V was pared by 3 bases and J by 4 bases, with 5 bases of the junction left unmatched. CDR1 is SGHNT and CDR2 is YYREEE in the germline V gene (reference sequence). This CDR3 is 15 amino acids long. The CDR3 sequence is CASSSLAGIYNEQFF. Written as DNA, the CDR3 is TGTGCCAGCAGCTCGCTAGCGGGGATTTACAATGAGCAGTTCTTC.

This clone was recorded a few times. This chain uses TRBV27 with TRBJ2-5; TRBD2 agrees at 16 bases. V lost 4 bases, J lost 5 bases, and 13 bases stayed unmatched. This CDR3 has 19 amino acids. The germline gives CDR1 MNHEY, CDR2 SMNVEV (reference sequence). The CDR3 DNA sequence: TGTGCCAGCAGTTCTTACCCGGGACTAGCGGGAGGGCCTACTGAGACCCAGTACTTC. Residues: CASSSYPGLAGGPTETQYF.

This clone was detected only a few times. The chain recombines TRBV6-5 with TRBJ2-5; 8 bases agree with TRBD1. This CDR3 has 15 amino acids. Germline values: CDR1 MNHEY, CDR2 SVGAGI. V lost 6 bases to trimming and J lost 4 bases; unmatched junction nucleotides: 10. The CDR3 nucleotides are TGTGCCAGCAGCGACCCGGGACAGGTCTCAGAGACCCAGTACTTC. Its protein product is CASSDPGQVSETQYF.

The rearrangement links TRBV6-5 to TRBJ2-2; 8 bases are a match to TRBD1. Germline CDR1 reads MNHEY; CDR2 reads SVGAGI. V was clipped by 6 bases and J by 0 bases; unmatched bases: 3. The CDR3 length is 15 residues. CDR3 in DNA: TGTGCCAGCAGACCGGACAGGGCGAACACCGGGGAGCTGTTTTTT. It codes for CASRPDRANTGELFF.

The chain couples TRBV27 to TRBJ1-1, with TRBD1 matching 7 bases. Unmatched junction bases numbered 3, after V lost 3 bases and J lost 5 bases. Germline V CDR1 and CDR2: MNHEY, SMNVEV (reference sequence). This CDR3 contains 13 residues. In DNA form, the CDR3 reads TGTGCCAGCAGTTTCGGACAGGTTACTGAAGCTTTCTTT. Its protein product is CASSFGQVTEAFF.

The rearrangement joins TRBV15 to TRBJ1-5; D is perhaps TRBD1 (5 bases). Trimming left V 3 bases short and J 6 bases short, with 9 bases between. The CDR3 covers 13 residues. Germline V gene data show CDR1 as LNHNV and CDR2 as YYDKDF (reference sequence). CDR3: CATSSLGGQPQHF. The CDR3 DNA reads TGTGCCACCAGCAGCCTGGGGGGTCAGCCCCAGCATTTT.

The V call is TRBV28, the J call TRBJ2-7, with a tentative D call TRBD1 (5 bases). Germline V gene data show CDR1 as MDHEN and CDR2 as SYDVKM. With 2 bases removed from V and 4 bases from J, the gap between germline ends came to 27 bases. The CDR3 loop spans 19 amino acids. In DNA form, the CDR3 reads TGTGCCAGCAGTTTAACTTCGCCTCCATCCGCGCAGGGTGGGTACGAGCAGTACTTC. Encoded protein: CASSLTSPPSAQGGYEQYF.

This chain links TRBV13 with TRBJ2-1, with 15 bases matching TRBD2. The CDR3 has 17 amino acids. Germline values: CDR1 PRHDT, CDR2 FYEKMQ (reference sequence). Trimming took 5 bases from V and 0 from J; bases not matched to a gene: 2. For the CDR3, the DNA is TGTGCCAGCAGCCGGACTAGCGGGAGGGGCTCCTACAATGAGCAGTTCTTC. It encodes CASSRTSGRGSYNEQFF.

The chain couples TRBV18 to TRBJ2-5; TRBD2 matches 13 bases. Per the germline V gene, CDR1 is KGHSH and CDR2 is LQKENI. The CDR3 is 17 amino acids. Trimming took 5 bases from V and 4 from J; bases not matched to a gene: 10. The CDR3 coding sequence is TGTGCCAGCTCAGCTGGACTAGCGGGAGCATTAGGAGAGACCCAGTACTTC. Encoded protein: CASSAGLAGALGETQYF.

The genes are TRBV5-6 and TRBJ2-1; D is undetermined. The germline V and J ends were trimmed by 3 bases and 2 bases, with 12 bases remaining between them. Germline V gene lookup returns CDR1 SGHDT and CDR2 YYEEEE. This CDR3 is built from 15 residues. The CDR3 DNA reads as TGTGCCAGCAGCTCAGACTTGAGACCCTACAATGAGCAGTTCTTC. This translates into CASSSDLRPYNEQFF.